This note documents a single T cell receptor (beta chain) sequence. The antigen is undetermined. Trimming took off 9 bases at V and 3 bases at J, with 11 bases between the two ends. The CDR3 sequence is 12 residues long. Germline CDR1 MDHEN, CDR2 SYDVKM. This sample was included in a study of T cell responses to AZD1222 COVID-19 vaccine. Whole-study findings and limits: Close to half of spike-specific TCRs reportedly recognize unmutated variant regions. After the peak T cell response, and only then, were repertoires sampled.

Some clones are missing from TCRdb's copy, which holds only in-frame ones; the method was immunoSEQ multiplex PCR. The sample has 100,000 to 120,000 clones; approximately 90% are singletons. This material consisted of peripheral blood, taken on day 0 of AZD1222 vaccination. This clonotype was sampled from an adult in good health. V gene TRBV28 combines with J gene TRBJ1-2; D may be TRBD1 (5 bases). CDR3 coding DNA: TGTGCCAGTTCCCCGGGACACTATGGCTACACCTTC. This translates into CASSPGHYGYTF.